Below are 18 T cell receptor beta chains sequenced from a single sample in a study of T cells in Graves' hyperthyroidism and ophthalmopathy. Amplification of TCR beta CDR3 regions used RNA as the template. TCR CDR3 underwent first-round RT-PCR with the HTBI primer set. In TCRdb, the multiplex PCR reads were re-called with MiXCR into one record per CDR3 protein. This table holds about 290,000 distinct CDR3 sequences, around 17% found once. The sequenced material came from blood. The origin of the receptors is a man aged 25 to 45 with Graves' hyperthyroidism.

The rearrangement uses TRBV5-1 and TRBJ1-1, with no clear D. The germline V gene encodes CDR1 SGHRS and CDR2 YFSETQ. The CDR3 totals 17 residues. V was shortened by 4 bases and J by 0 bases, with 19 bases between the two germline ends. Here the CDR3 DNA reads TGCGCCAGCAGCCACGGACTGAATCGTGCCATGAACACTGAAGCTTTCTTT. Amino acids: CASSHGLNRAMNTEAFF. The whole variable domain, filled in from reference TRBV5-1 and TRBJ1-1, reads KAGVTQTPRYLIKTRGQQVTLSCSPISGHRSVSWYQQTPGQGLQFLFEYFSETQRNKGNFPGRFSGRQFSNSRSEMNVSTLELGDSALYLCASSHGLNRAMNTEAFFGQGTRLTVV.

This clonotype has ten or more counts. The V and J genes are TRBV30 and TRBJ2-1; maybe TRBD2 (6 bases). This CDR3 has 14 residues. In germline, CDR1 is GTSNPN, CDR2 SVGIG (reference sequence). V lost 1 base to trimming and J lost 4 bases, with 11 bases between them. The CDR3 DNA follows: TGTGCCTGGAGTGCCGGGACTGATTACAATGAGCAGTTCTTC. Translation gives CAWSAGTDYNEQFF.

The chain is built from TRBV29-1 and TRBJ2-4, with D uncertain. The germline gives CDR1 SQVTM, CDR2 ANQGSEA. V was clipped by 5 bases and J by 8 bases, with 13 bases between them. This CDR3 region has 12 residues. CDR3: CSVMNRADIQYF. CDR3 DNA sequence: TGCAGCGTTATGAACCGGGCAGACATTCAGTACTTC.

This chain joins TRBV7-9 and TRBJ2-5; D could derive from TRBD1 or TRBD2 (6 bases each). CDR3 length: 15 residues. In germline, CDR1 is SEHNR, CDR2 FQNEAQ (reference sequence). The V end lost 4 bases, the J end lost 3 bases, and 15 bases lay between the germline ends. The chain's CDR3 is CASSSLGAGKETQYF. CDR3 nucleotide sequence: TGTGCCAGCAGCTCATTGGGGGCGGGAAAAGAGACCCAGTACTTC.

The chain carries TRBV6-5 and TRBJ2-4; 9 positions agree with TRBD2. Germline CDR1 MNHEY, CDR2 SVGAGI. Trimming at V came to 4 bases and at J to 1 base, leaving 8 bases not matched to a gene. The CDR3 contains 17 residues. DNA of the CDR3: TGTGCCAGCAGTTTATATAGCGGGAGTGGGGCCAAAAACATTCAGTACTTC. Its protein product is CASSLYSGSGAKNIQYF.

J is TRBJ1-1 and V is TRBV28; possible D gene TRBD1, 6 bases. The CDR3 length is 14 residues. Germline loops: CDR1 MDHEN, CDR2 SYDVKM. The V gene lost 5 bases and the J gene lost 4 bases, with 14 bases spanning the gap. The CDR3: CASSDTGFITEAFF. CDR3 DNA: TGTGCCAGCAGTGATACAGGGTTTATCACTGAAGCTTTCTTT.

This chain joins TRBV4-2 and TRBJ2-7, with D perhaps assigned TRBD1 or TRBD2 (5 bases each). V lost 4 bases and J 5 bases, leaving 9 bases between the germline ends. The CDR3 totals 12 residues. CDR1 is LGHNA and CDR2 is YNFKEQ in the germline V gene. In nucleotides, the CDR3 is TGTGCCAGCAGCCTCAGGGACCACGAGCAGTACTTC. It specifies CASSLRDHEQYF.

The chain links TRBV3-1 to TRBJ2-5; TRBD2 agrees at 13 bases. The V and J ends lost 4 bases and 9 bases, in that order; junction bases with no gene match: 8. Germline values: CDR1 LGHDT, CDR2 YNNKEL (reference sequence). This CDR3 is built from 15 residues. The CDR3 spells CASSRAGLAGLAQYF. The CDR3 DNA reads TGTGCCAGCAGCCGCGCGGGACTAGCGGGATTGGCCCAGTACTTC.

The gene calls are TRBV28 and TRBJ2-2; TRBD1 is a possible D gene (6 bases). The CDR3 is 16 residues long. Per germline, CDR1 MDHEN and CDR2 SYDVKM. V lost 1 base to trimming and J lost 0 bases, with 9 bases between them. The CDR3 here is CASSLSGGANTGELFF. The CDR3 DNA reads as TGTGCCAGCAGTTTATCTGGGGGCGCGAACACCGGGGAGCTGTTTTTT.

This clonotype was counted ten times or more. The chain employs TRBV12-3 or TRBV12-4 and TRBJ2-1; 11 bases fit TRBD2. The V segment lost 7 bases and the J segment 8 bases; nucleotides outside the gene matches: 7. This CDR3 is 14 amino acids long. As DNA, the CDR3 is TGTGCCAGCACTGTTCTAGCGGGAGGCCATGAGCAGTTCTTC. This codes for CASTVLAGGHEQFF.

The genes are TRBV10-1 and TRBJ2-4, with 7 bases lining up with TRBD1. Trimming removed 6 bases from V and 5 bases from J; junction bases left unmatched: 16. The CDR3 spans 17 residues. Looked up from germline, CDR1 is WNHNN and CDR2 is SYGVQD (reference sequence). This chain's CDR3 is CASSKLTGARDENIQYF. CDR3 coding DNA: TGCGCCAGCAGCAAACTTACAGGGGCGAGGGACGAAAACATTCAGTACTTC.

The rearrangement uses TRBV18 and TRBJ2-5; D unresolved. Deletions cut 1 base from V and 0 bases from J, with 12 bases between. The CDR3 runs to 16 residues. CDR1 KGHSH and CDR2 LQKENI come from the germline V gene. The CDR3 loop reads CASSPQQRMYQETQYF. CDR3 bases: TGTGCCAGCTCACCACAGCAGCGCATGTACCAAGAGACCCAGTACTTC. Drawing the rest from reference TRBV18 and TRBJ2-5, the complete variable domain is NAGVMQNPRHLVRRRGQEARLRCSPMKGHSHVYWYRQLPEEGLKFMVYLQKENIIDESGMPKERFSAEFPKEGPSILRIQQVVRGDSAAYFCASSPQQRMYQETQYFGPGTRLLVL.

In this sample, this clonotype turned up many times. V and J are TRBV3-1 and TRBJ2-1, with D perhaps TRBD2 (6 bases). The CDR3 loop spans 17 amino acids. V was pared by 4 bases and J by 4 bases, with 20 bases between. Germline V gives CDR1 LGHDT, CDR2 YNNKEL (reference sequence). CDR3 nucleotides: TGTGCCAGCAGCCGTCACCAACCGGGGACTCCATACAATGAGCAGTTCTTC. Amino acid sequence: CASSRHQPGTPYNEQFF.

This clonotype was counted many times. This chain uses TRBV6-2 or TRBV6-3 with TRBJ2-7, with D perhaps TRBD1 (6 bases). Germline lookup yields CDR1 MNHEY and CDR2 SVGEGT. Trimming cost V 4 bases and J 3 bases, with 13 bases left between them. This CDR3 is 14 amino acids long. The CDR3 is CASSFAKGGYEQYF. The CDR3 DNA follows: TGTGCCAGCAGTTTCGCAAAAGGGGGCTACGAGCAGTACTTC.

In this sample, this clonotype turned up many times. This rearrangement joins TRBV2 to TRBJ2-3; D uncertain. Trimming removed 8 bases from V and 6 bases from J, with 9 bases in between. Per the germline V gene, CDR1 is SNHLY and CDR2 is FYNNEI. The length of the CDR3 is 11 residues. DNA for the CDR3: TGTGCCAGCCCCGTGAGCGATACGCAGTATTTT. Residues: CASPVSDTQYF.

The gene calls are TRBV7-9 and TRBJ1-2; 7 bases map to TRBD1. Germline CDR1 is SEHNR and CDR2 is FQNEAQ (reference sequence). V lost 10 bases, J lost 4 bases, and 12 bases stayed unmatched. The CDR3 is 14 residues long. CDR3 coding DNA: TGTGCCACTTATCCCGGAGGGGGCTCCTATGGCTACACCTTC. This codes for CATYPGGGSYGYTF.

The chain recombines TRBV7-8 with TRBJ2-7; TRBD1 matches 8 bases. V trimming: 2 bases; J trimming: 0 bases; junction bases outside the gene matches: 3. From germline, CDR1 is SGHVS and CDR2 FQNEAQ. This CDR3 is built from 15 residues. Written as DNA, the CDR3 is TGTGCCAGCAGCTTACAGGGGGCGGGCTCCTACGAGCAGTACTTC. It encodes CASSLQGAGSYEQYF.

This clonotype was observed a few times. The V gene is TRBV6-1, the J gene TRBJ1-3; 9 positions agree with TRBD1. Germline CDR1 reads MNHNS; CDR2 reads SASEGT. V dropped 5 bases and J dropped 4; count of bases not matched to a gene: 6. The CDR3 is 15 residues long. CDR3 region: CASSLQGARGNTIYF. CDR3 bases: TGTGCCAGCAGTCTACAGGGGGCGAGGGGAAACACCATATATTTT.